This TCR beta chain comes out of a study of blood T cell repertoires in COVID-19. Across the study: PBMCs, B-cell-depleted T cells, or T cells were the source of the cDNA or gDNA that made up the material.

Clones were read by immunoSEQ multiplex PCR, and TCRdb kept only the in-frame ones, dropping some. The sample lists 110,000 or so clones, 70% to 90% occurring once. The J segment lost 7 bases and the V segment lost 4 bases, leaving 4 bases of the junction unmatched. CDR1 SEHNR and CDR2 FQNEAQ come from the germline V gene (reference sequence). The CDR3 spans 14 residues. The sequencing sample was made of peripheral blood. The receptor's source is a woman in her sixties or seventies with acute or convalescent COVID-19. The J gene is TRBJ2-2, the V gene TRBV7-9; 9 bases fit TRBD1. CDR3 coding DNA: TGTGCCAGCAGCTCGACAGGGGGTCTCGGGGAGCTGTTTTTT. This encodes CASSSTGGLGELFF.